This passage covers 14 T cell receptor beta chains from one sample sequenced in a study of shared clonotypes between healthy human individuals. Produced via immunoSEQ multiplex PCR; TCRdb's table is partial and in-frame only. The profile shows some 2,100,000 clones, approximately 96% of them singletons. Sequenced input: naive CD4+ T cells sorted from blood. Subset described: CD45RA+ positively selected. These receptor sequences come from a man aged 18 to 29 in good health.

The chain combines TRBV4-3 with TRBJ1-5; D is undetermined. V lost 0 bases to trimming and J lost 2 bases, with 8 bases between them. Germline V lookup: CDR1 LGHNA, CDR2 YSLEER. The CDR3 consists of 15 residues. CDR3 DNA: TGCGCCAGCAGCCAAGAAGGTGGGGGCAATCAGCCCCAGCATTTT. Translating it yields CASSQEGGGNQPQHF.

The chain joins TRBV5-4 to TRBJ2-5; TRBD2 matches at 8 bases. V shed 0 bases and J 1 base; nucleotides not matched to a gene: 8. CDR3 size: 17 residues. Germline V gives CDR1 SGHNT, CDR2 YYREEE (reference sequence). The DNA of the CDR3 is TGTGCCAGCAGCTTGGTTACGGGCGGGGGGCTCCAAGAGACCCAGTACTTC. Translating it yields CASSLVTGGGLQETQYF.

The CDR3 here is CASRGGAPGELFF. CDR3 sequence (DNA): TGTGCCAGCAGAGGGGGGGCTCCTGGGGAGCTGTTTTTT. The chain couples TRBV28 to TRBJ2-2, with D possibly TRBD2 on 7 matching bases. Germline V lookup: CDR1 MDHEN, CDR2 SYDVKM. V lost 6 bases to trimming and J lost 8 bases, with 13 bases between them. The CDR3 sequence is 13 residues long.

This clone was seen only a few times. J is TRBJ2-5 and V is TRBV7-2, with TRBD2 matching over 7 bases. The CDR3 contains 17 residues. The germline V gene has CDR1 SGHTA and CDR2 FQGNSA. The V segment lost 3 bases and the J segment 2 bases; nucleotides outside the gene matches: 12. CDR3 in amino acids: CASSLGPGEGTQETQYF. The CDR3 nucleotides read TGTGCCAGCAGCTTGGGGCCCGGGGAGGGGACGCAAGAGACCCAGTACTTC.

The chain is built from TRBV10-3 and TRBJ1-1; 8 bases line up with TRBD1. CDR1 is ENHRY and CDR2 is SYGVKD in the germline V gene. Trimming took 10 bases from V and 3 from J; bases not matched to a gene: 10. The CDR3 has 14 amino acids. For the CDR3, the DNA is TGTGCCACGGGGCGACAGGGGCCTGACACTGAAGCTTTCTTT. Protein sequence: CATGRQGPDTEAFF.

With regard to this clone: At the DNA level, this CDR3 is encoded by other sequences in the same sample as well. The J gene is TRBJ2-7, the V gene TRBV6-5; TRBD1 aligns across 10 bases. V was clipped by 5 bases and J by 7 bases; unmatched bases: 5. The CDR3 is made up of 13 amino acids. Germline lookup yields CDR1 MNHEY and CDR2 SVGAGI. This CDR3 is CASSRQGAGEQYF. The CDR3 DNA reads as TGTGCCAGCAGTCGACAGGGGGCTGGTGAGCAGTACTTC.

V usage is TRBV10-3 and J usage is TRBJ1-1, with TRBD1 matching over 8 bases. In germline, CDR1 is ENHRY, CDR2 SYGVKD. V trimming: 6 bases; J trimming: 7 bases; junction bases outside the gene matches: 4. This CDR3 comprises 12 residues. The CDR3, as DNA: TGTGCCATCAGCCGGGGACAGGATGAAGCTTTCTTT. Translation gives CAISRGQDEAFF.

This chain joins TRBV10-3 and TRBJ1-2, with TRBD1 identical over 7 bases. V was pared by 8 bases and J by 4 bases, with 10 bases of the junction left unmatched. Germline loops: CDR1 ENHRY, CDR2 SYGVKD. The CDR3 totals 14 residues. As DNA, the CDR3 is TGTGCCATCGCCGGGACAGCGTCCGTCTATGGCTACACCTTC. Translation gives CAIAGTASVYGYTF.

The chain carries TRBV5-1 and TRBJ2-1; D gene ambiguous. V shed 7 bases and J shed 0 bases, with 17 bases lying between them. The CDR3 is 16 residues long. From germline, CDR1 is SGHRS and CDR2 YFSETQ. Written as DNA, the CDR3 is TGCGCCAGCTTAGTTGGGTCCCCGGGCTCCTACAATGAGCAGTTCTTC. Encoded protein: CASLVGSPGSYNEQFF.

The rearrangement uses TRBV30 and TRBJ1-6; D unresolved. Germline V lookup: CDR1 GTSNPN, CDR2 SVGIG (reference sequence). The CDR3 loop spans 12 amino acids. DNA of the CDR3: TGTGCTTTATCGCTTACGAATTCACCCCTCCACTTT. Translated: CALSLTNSPLHF.

The V and J genes are TRBV10-3 and TRBJ1-1; D not resolved. V lost 2 bases and J lost 2, with 12 bases in between. The germline CDR1 and CDR2 sequences are ENHRY and SYGVKD. This CDR3 has 15 residues. CDR3 DNA: TGTGCCATCAGTGAGAGGTCGGTCAGTAACACTGAAGCTTTCTTT. Amino acids: CAISERSVSNTEAFF.

Written as DNA, the CDR3 is TGCGCCAGCAGTGAGCCGGGACAGGGGGTCAACGAGCAGTACTTC. It encodes CASSEPGQGVNEQYF. This rearrangement joins TRBV10-2 to TRBJ2-7; 11 bases line up with TRBD1. Looked up from germline, CDR1 is WSHSY and CDR2 is SAAADI. There are 15 residues in the CDR3. V lost 2 bases and J lost 5; bases outside the gene matches: 5.

This chain's CDR3 is CASSLDRESYEQYF. DNA for the CDR3: TGTGCCAGCAGCTTAGACAGGGAATCCTACGAGCAGTACTTC. The chain combines TRBV11-2 with TRBJ2-7, with D possibly TRBD1 on 5 matching bases. This CDR3 contains 14 residues. V gave up 0 bases and J gave up 1 base, with 7 bases separating them. Germline CDR1 SGHAT, CDR2 FQNNGV.

The chain joins TRBV6-6 to TRBJ2-3; D may match TRBD1 or TRBD2 (5 bases each). Germline V CDR1 and CDR2: MNHNY, SVGAGI (reference sequence). CDR3 length: 16 amino acids. V was clipped by 2 bases and J by 1 base, with 13 bases between them. CDR3 sequence reads: CASSYGRGAGTDTQYF. The CDR3 DNA sequence: TGTGCCAGCAGTTACGGGAGAGGGGCTGGCACAGATACGCAGTATTTT.